This T cell receptor beta chain was sequenced in a study of shared clonotypes between healthy human individuals. Findings and caveats of the study: Shared clonotypes: approximately 4.5% naive CD4, roughly 3.8% naive CD8, roughly 2.2% memory CD4, roughly 0.4% memory CD8.

All donors were Caucasian adults living in Nashville, Tennessee. The genomic DNA of each subset was split evenly across several immunoSEQ plates. The protocol was immunoSEQ multiplex PCR, while the TCRdb copy is restricted to in-frame clones and leaves out a portion. The sample contains roughly 2.5 million clones, over 85% of which appear only once. About this clone itself: Its specificity is not known.

Sample: naive CD4+ T cells sorted from blood. Subset in this sample: CD45RA+ positively selected. This TCR came from a man between 18 and 35 years old in good health.

CDR3 residues: CASSDILYEQYF. The CDR3 coding sequence is TGTGCCAGCAGCGATATCCTTTACGAGCAGTACTTC. The rearrangement joins TRBV6-1 to TRBJ2-7; D unclear. V was shortened by 6 bases and J by 4 bases, with 10 bases between the two germline ends. Germline V gene lookup returns CDR1 MNHNS and CDR2 SASEGT. The CDR3 is 12 residues long.